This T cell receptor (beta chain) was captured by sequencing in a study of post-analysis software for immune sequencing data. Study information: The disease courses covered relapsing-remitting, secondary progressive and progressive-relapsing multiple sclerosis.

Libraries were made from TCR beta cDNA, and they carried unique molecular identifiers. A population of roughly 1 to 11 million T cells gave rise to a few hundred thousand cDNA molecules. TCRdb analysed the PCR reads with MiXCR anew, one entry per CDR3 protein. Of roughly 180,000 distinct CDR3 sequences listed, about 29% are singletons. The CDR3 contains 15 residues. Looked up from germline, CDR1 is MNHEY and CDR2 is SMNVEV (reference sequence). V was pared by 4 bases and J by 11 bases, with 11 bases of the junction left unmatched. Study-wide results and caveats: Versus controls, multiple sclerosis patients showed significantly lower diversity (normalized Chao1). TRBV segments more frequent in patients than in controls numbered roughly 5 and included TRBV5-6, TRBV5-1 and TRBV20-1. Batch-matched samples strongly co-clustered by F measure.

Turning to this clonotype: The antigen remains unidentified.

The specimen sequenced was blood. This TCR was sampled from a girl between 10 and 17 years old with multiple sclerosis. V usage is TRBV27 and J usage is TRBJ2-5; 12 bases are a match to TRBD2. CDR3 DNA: TGTGCCAGCAGTTCGGGACTAGCGGGCTTGGATGAGCAGTACTTC. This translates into CASSSGLAGLDEQYF.